This TCR beta chain was retrieved from a study of blood T cell repertoires in COVID-19. Study processing details: Amplification of reference gene primers provided the estimated nucleated cell counts. TCRdb keeps only in-frame clones here, not all; method: immunoSEQ multiplex PCR. From that table come the V and J calls and clone size; the DNA was used to work out D and trimming. The data hold over 150,000 clones, with 65% to 85% observed a single time. CDR3 length: 17 amino acids. CDR1 and CDR2 from the germline V gene are SGHTA and FQGNSA. The V and J ends lost 1 base and 3 bases respectively, with 16 bases between them.

Material for sequencing was peripheral blood. This sequence was found in a woman in her sixties or seventies who had recovered from COVID-19. This rearrangement joins TRBV7-2 to TRBJ1-5, with D hard to call. The CDR3 DNA reads as TGTGCCAGCAGCTTAGTAGGCCCCGGGTCCCTCAATCAGCCCCAGCATTTT. Encoded protein: CASSLVGPGSLNQPQHF.